This T cell receptor (beta chain) was recorded in a study of blood T cell repertoires in COVID-19. Study context: Acute-phase and convalescent COVID-19 samples originated in the United States, Italy and Spain. T cells, B-cell-depleted T cells, or PBMCs supplied cDNA or gDNA.

In the authors' workflow: Amplification from reference gene primers served as the basis for estimated nucleated cell counts. Measured with immunoSEQ multiplex PCR; TCRdb has only the in-frame clones, and not every one. The V and J calls and clone size are taken from that table; D and trimming were inferred from the DNA. In the table there are 100,000 to 150,000 clones, about three quarters of which are singletons. Germline V CDR1 and CDR2: MNHEY, SVGEGT. V lost 4 bases, J lost 2 bases, and 11 bases stayed unmatched. The length of the CDR3 is 17 residues. The origin of this receptor is a woman in her sixties or seventies with acute or convalescent COVID-19. The rearrangement links TRBV6-2 or TRBV6-3 to TRBJ2-5, with 9 bases matching TRBD2. Sequenced input: peripheral blood. In DNA form, the CDR3 reads TGTGCCAGCAGTTCCGGGACTAGCAGTAGACCTCAAGAGACCCAGTACTTC. It specifies CASSSGTSSRPQETQYF.